The 2 T cell receptor beta chains below were found in one sample sequenced in a study of T cells after yellow fever vaccination. TCRdb itself ran the 5' RACE reads through MiXCR, one entry per CDR3 protein. The table shows approximately 450,000 distinct CDR3 sequences, with about 19% occurring only once. Sequencing was performed on PBMCs, taken before the yellow fever booster vaccination. Source of these receptors: a man between 18 and 35 years old who received the YFV17D yellow fever vaccine.

The J gene is TRBJ2-3, the V gene TRBV4-3; TRBD2 aligns across 11 bases. Germline V gives CDR1 LGHNA, CDR2 YSLEER. V trimming: 3 bases; J trimming: 4 bases; junction bases outside the gene matches: 6. The CDR3 is 16 amino acids. The CDR3 loop reads CASSQITSGGSDTQYF. DNA for the CDR3: TGCGCCAGCAGCCAGATCACTAGCGGGGGTTCAGATACGCAGTATTTT.

The chain employs TRBV4-1 and TRBJ2-3; D may correspond to TRBD1 or TRBD2 (5 bases each). Germline CDR1 reads MGHRA; CDR2 reads YSYEKL. This CDR3 contains 14 residues. V was trimmed by 1 base and J by 2 bases, leaving 7 bases between them. The CDR3 sequence: CASSQAGTTDTQYF. The CDR3 DNA is TGCGCCAGCAGCCAAGCCGGGACCACAGATACGCAGTATTTT.